One sample yielded the 22 T cell receptor beta chains listed below, sequenced in a study of tumor-infiltrating lymphocytes in primary liver carcinoma. TCR beta cDNA came from approximately 0.55 ug total RNA, primed with a constant-region primer. Three-round nested multiplex PCR performed with slightly modified ARM-PCR produced the TCR beta libraries. PCR rounds one and two used TRBV1-TRBV30 forward primers with a C-beta reverse primer for approximately 10 cycles each. TCRdb analysed the multiplex PCR reads with MiXCR anew, one entry per CDR3 protein. The sample includes 300,000 to 400,000 distinct CDR3 sequences, roughly two thirds of them seen just once. Blood RNA was derived from unsorted whole blood, and germline DNA was extracted too. The sequenced sample consisted of peripheral blood. The receptors originated from a man aged 35-49 years with primary liver carcinoma and hepatitis B virus infection.

There are a few counts of this clonotype. This chain uses TRBV14 with TRBJ2-3; TRBD2 matches 8 bases. The CDR3 has 17 residues. Germline CDR1 SGHDN, CDR2 FVKESK. The junction had 7 bases not matched to a gene; V was cut back by 0 bases and J by 2 bases. The CDR3 loop is CASSQDTVAGPTDTQYF. The DNA for the CDR3 is TGTGCCAGCAGCCAAGATACGGTAGCGGGACCCACAGATACGCAGTATTTT.

About this clonotype: A much larger clone lies one base from this, so it may be a read error. The chain is built from TRBV6-1 and TRBJ2-1; D not resolved. CDR3 length equals 12 residues. The germline V gene encodes CDR1 MNHNS and CDR2 SASEGT. CDR3 nucleotide sequence: TGTGCCAGCAGGCACCACGAGAATGATCAGTTCTTC. The encoded protein is CASRHHENDQFF.

This clonotype was recorded at least ten times. This sequence joins TRBV11-2 and TRBJ2-3, with D possibly being TRBD1 (6 bases). The germline V and J ends were trimmed by 5 bases and 10 bases, with 16 bases remaining between them. CDR1 SGHAT and CDR2 FQNNGV come from the germline V gene. The CDR3 consists of 13 residues. The CDR3 DNA reads as TGTGCCAGCAGCGGGGGCCCGATAGGGGCGCAGTATTTT. Its translation: CASSGGPIGAQYF.

On this clonotype: This may arise from a read error, as a much more abundant clone is one base away. The CDR3 end shows no conserved phenylalanine or tryptophan, and so a read error is likely. The chain couples TRBV6-6 to TRBJ1-3; D is uncertain. The CDR3 length is 13 residues. V gave up 6 bases and J gave up 0 bases, with 6 bases separating them. CDR1 is MNHNY, CDR2 SVGAGI, per germline (reference sequence). In DNA, the CDR3 is TGTGCCAGCAGAGCCCGCTCTGGAAACACCATATATTTG. Residues: CASRARSGNTIYL.

V gene TRBV5-1 combines with J gene TRBJ2-7; D gene uncertain. The CDR3 has 14 amino acids. V was cut by 0 bases and J by 2 bases, with 9 bases left in between. Germline V gene lookup returns CDR1 SGHRS and CDR2 YFSETQ. Here the CDR3 reads CASSLDGKPYEQYF. The CDR3 region has the DNA TGCGCCAGCAGCTTGGACGGAAAACCCTACGAGCAGTACTTC.

This clonotype was detected a few times. The genes are TRBV6-5 and TRBJ2-2, with TRBD1 as a possible D gene (5 bases). The CDR3 consists of 15 residues. Trimming cost V 2 bases and J 6 bases, with 13 bases left between them. Germline V CDR1 and CDR2: MNHEY, SVGAGI. CDR3 in DNA: TGTGCCAGCAGTTACGGGCAGGGTTTGTCCGGGGAGCTGTTTTTT. This codes for CASSYGQGLSGELFF.

The rearrangement links TRBV6-1 to TRBJ2-3; perhaps TRBD1 as D (5 bases). CDR1 and CDR2 from the germline V gene are MNHNS and SASEGT. The CDR3 loop spans 13 amino acids. V lost 7 bases and J lost 2, with 10 bases in between. CDR3 sequence: CASKHRSTDTQYF. CDR3 coding DNA: TGTGCCAGCAAACACAGGTCCACAGATACGCAGTATTTT.

Concerning this clonotype itself: With a much larger clone just one base away, this may be a read error. The V call is TRBV6-2 or TRBV6-3, the J call TRBJ2-7; D is undetermined. V lost 2 bases, J lost 9 bases, and 8 bases lay in between. The CDR3 has 11 amino acids. CDR1 and CDR2 from the germline V gene are MNHEY and SVGEGT. CDR3: CASSYNHGQYF. The CDR3 DNA sequence: TGTGCCAGCAGTTACAACCACGGGCAGTACTTC.

About this clonotype itself: A much larger clone is a single base away; this may be a read error. V is TRBV10-3 and J is TRBJ1-4; TRBD1 aligns across 7 bases. Looked up from germline, CDR1 is ENHRY and CDR2 is SYGVKD. The ends lost 1 base at V and 8 bases at J; junction bases unmatched: 4. There are 14 residues in the CDR3. The CDR3 loop reads CAISELTGSEKLFF. The CDR3 DNA reads TGTGCCATCAGTGAGTTGACAGGGTCCGAAAAACTGTTTTTT.

Remarks on this clonotype: A much larger clone lies a single base off, so this may be a read error. This rearrangement joins TRBV6-5 to TRBJ2-7; D gene unclear. Germline CDR1 and CDR2: MNHEY and SVGAGI. The CDR3 is 13 amino acids. CDR3 nucleotide sequence: TGTGCCAGCACTGATTCAGTTTCCTTCGAGCAGTACTTC. As protein: CASTDSVSFEQYF.

Turning to this clonotype: A much larger clone lies a single base off, so this may be a read error. V gene TRBV14 combines with J gene TRBJ2-5; 9 nucleotides match TRBD1. The CDR3 totals 13 residues. The germline CDR1 and CDR2 sequences are SGHDN and FVKESK. This chain's CDR3 is CTSSRDRGVTKFF. DNA for the CDR3: TGTACCAGCAGCCGAGACAGGGGGGTGACAAAGTTCTTC.

This clonotype has just a few counts. A single base separates this from a much larger clone, so it may be a read error. The chain uses TRBV12-3 or TRBV12-4 and TRBJ1-6; 7 bases map to TRBD1. This CDR3 comprises 13 residues. Here the CDR3 DNA reads TGTGTCAGCAGCTCCCAGGGGGAGTCACCCCTCCACTTT. It is translated as CVSSSQGESPLHF.

This clonotype has ten or more counts. The chain is built from TRBV6-1 and TRBJ2-6; the D is unclear. Germline V CDR1 and CDR2: MNHNS, SASEGT. The CDR3 totals 15 residues. V lost 2 bases, J lost 0 bases, and 5 bases lay in between. The CDR3, as DNA: TGTGCCAGCAGTGAACCGGCCTCTGGGGCCAACGTCCTGACTTTC. Encoded protein: CASSEPASGANVLTF.

The chain carries TRBV5-4 and TRBJ1-2; tentatively, D is TRBD1 (6 bases). Germline V CDR1 and CDR2: SGHNT, YYREEE (reference sequence). CDR3 length: 13 amino acids. V was cut by 0 bases and J by 10 bases, with 13 bases left in between. The CDR3 coding sequence is TGTGCCAGCAGCTTGGGACAGGACGATGACTACACCTTC. It codes for CASSLGQDDDYTF.

This clonotype occurred many times. This chain uses TRBV12-3 or TRBV12-4 with TRBJ1-4; no clear D. The germline V and J ends were trimmed by 3 bases and 5 bases, with 7 bases remaining between them. The CDR3 sequence is 13 residues long. The CDR3 loop is CASSFSQNEKLFF. CDR3 in DNA: TGTGCCAGCAGTTTTAGTCAAAATGAAAAACTGTTTTTT.

This clonotype has a handful of counts. V usage is TRBV4-1 and J usage is TRBJ2-5; 8 bases are a match to TRBD2. The CDR3 loop spans 14 amino acids. Germline-derived CDR1 and CDR2 are MGHRA and YSYEKL. V shed 4 bases and J 5 bases; nucleotides not matched to a gene: 6. The CDR3, as DNA: TGCGCCAGCAGCCCCCCGACTAGCGACGAGACCCAGTACTTC. The encoded protein is CASSPPTSDETQYF.

On this clonotype: A read error may be the cause here, since a much bigger clone is one base away. The rearrangement links TRBV6-6 to TRBJ1-2; the match to TRBD1 covers 9 bases. The CDR3 loop spans 16 amino acids. Germline-derived CDR1 and CDR2 are MNHNY and SVGAGI (reference sequence). The CDR3: CVSSYLVFSDRGGYTF. For the CDR3, the DNA is TGTGTCAGCAGTTATTTAGTGTTTTCGGACAGGGGCGGCTACACCTTC.

Turning to this clonotype: A clone one base away is much larger, so this may be a read error. This chain links TRBV5-6 with TRBJ2-3; TRBD1 agrees at 9 bases. The CDR3 is made up of 15 amino acids. Germline lookup yields CDR1 SGHDT and CDR2 YYEEEE. CDR3: CASSVQGAGTYTQYF. DNA of the CDR3: TGTGCCAGCAGCGTACAGGGGGCCGGCACATATACGCAGTATTTT.

This clonotype turned up a few times. The V and J genes are TRBV10-2 and TRBJ2-2, with a tentative D call TRBD2 (5 bases). V lost 2 bases to trimming and J lost 7 bases, with 8 bases between them. CDR3 length equals 13 residues. Per germline, CDR1 WSHSY and CDR2 SAAADI. CDR3 sequence reads: CASSEPGIGELFF. The CDR3 DNA reads as TGCGCCAGCAGTGAGCCCGGGATCGGGGAGCTGTTTTTT.

This clonotype was observed a handful of times. This chain uses TRBV4-2 with TRBJ2-3, with 7 nucleotides matching TRBD2. Germline values: CDR1 LGHNA, CDR2 YNFKEQ. This CDR3 spans 16 amino acids. J was trimmed by 3 bases and V by 5 bases; bases with no gene match: 11. The CDR3 DNA reads TGTGCCAGCAGCAGGCCCAGCGGGAAGAGGACAGATACGCAGTATTTT. Translated, it gives CASSRPSGKRTDTQYF.

Turning to this clonotype: This may be a read error: a much more frequent sequence differs by one nucleotide. CDR3 sequence (DNA): TGCGCCAGCAGCCTTGGCGCCACCTTC. Translated, it gives CASSLGATF. This chain joins TRBV4-1 and TRBJ1-2; no definite D call. V was clipped by 4 bases and J by 13 bases, with 7 bases between them. The CDR3 has 9 residues. Germline V gene data show CDR1 as MGHRA and CDR2 as YSYEKL.

As regards this clonotype: The germline gene is not matched at one end of the junction; a read error may be the cause. J is TRBJ2-5 and V is TRBV5-1; 11 nucleotides match TRBD2. Germline V lookup: CDR1 SGHRS, CDR2 YFSETQ. The CDR3 runs 16 residues. CDR3 in DNA: TGCGCCAGCAGCTTGGCTTTAGCGGGAGGGGGAGAGACCCTGTACTTC. Translating gives CASSLALAGGGETLYF. The full variable domain, completed using reference TRBV5-1 and TRBJ2-5, is KAGVTQTPRYLIKTRGQQVTLSCSPISGHRSVSWYQQTPGQGLQFLFEYFSETQRNKGNFPGRFSGRQFSNSRSEMNVSTLELGDSALYLCASSLALAGGGETLYFGPGTRLLVL.